A single sample is the source of the 26 T cell receptor beta chains below, sequenced in a study of blood T cell repertoires in COVID-19. The table came from immunoSEQ multiplex PCR; TCRdb's copy has only in-frame clones and leaves some out. The sample lists about 200,000 clones, roughly 83% occurring once. The sequencing sample was made of peripheral blood. These receptors were obtained from a man in his forties or fifties with acute or convalescent COVID-19.

This chain uses TRBV5-1 with TRBJ1-1; D ambiguous. This CDR3 is 15 amino acids long. Trimming pared 2 bases from V and 4 bases from J, leaving 15 bases between. Germline V lookup: CDR1 SGHRS, CDR2 YFSETQ. CDR3 DNA sequence: TGCGCCAGCAGCTTCCGTACGGTCGGGGTCACTGAAGCTTTCTTT. Amino acids: CASSFRTVGVTEAFF. Filled out from reference TRBV5-1 and TRBJ1-1, the complete variable domain reads KAGVTQTPRYLIKTRGQQVTLSCSPISGHRSVSWYQQTPGQGLQFLFEYFSETQRNKGNFPGRFSGRQFSNSRSEMNVSTLELGDSALYLCASSFRTVGVTEAFFGQGTRLTVV.

This clone has only one observation. The chain has TRBV5-4 and TRBJ2-4; possibly TRBD2 for D (7 bases). Germline CDR1 and CDR2: SGHNT and YYREEE (reference sequence). Trimming left V 5 bases short and J 6 bases short, with 15 bases between. This CDR3 contains 14 residues. CDR3: CASRDSGAPNIQYF. Written as DNA, the CDR3 is TGTGCCAGCAGGGACAGCGGGGCTCCAAACATTCAGTACTTC.

The chain links TRBV7-2 to TRBJ2-1; D is possibly TRBD2 (6 bases). Germline V gives CDR1 SGHTA, CDR2 FQGNSA. V lost 6 bases and J 6 bases, leaving 15 bases between the germline ends. The CDR3 sequence is 14 residues long. The CDR3 loop is CASSRTRLVNEQFF. The CDR3 nucleotides are TGTGCCAGCAGTCGCACCCGACTAGTCAATGAGCAGTTCTTC.

This chain uses TRBV5-4 with TRBJ2-7, with D unclear. This CDR3 has 14 amino acids. V dropped 4 bases and J dropped 0 bases, with 11 bases sitting between them. Germline V gives CDR1 SGHNT, CDR2 YYREEE (reference sequence). The CDR3 spells CASSHRGFSYEQYF. The DNA for the CDR3 is TGTGCCAGCAGCCACCGAGGCTTCTCCTACGAGCAGTACTTC.

This chain uses TRBV6-5 with TRBJ2-7, with 10 positions matching TRBD1. CDR3 length equals 15 residues. CDR1 and CDR2 (germline): MNHEY, SVGAGI. J lost 5 bases, V lost 0 bases, and 4 bases had no gene match. In DNA, the CDR3 is TGTGCCAGCAGTTACTCTGGACAGGGGGACAACGAGCAGTACTTC. Residues: CASSYSGQGDNEQYF.

The chain recombines TRBV19 with TRBJ1-2, with 10 bases matching TRBD1. This CDR3 has 17 residues. The germline gives CDR1 LNHDA, CDR2 SQIVND (reference sequence). The ends lost 4 bases at V and 4 bases at J; junction bases unmatched: 12. In DNA form, the CDR3 reads TGTGCCAGTAGTACACGAGACAGGGGGCCGCTCCTCTATGGCTACACCTTC. Protein: CASSTRDRGPLLYGYTF.

This clone has only one observation. This sequence joins TRBV18 and TRBJ2-1; a weak D match, TRBD1 (7 bases). With 3 bases removed from V and 8 bases from J, the gap between germline ends came to 17 bases. Germline values: CDR1 KGHSH, CDR2 LQKENI. The CDR3 is made up of 15 amino acids. The CDR3 loop reads CASSPGRPTGHEQFF. CDR3 bases: TGTGCCAGCTCACCCGGGAGACCGACAGGGCATGAGCAGTTCTTC.

The V gene is TRBV6-5, the J gene TRBJ1-2; TRBD1 agrees at 9 bases. V dropped 2 bases and J dropped 1; count of bases not matched to a gene: 2. Looked up from germline, CDR1 is MNHEY and CDR2 is SVGAGI. The CDR3 spans 15 residues. CDR3 DNA: TGTGCCAGCAGTTACGGGGACAGGGATAACTATGGCTACACCTTC. It translates to CASSYGDRDNYGYTF.

The chain is built from TRBV9 and TRBJ2-7; 7 positions match TRBD2. Germline CDR1 reads SGDLS; CDR2 reads YYNGEE. The V gene end was trimmed by 0 bases and the J gene end by 6 bases; junction bases not matched to a gene: 9. The CDR3 is made up of 15 amino acids. CDR3 sequence: CASSVVGGSIAEQYF. The CDR3 nucleotides are TGTGCCAGCAGCGTAGTTGGCGGGAGCATTGCCGAGCAGTACTTC.

The V call is TRBV19, the J call TRBJ1-5; TRBD1 might be the D (6 bases). Germline CDR1 LNHDA, CDR2 SQIVND (reference sequence). Deletions cut 10 bases from V and 1 base from J, with 17 bases between. This CDR3 spans 15 amino acids. This CDR3 is CATSIGGASNQPQHF. The DNA of the CDR3 is TGTGCCACCAGTATCGGGGGGGCGAGCAATCAGCCCCAGCATTTT.

V and J are TRBV5-1 and TRBJ1-4; no clear D. This CDR3 has 13 amino acids. The V and J ends lost 1 base and 6 bases respectively, with 7 bases between them. Germline loops: CDR1 SGHRS, CDR2 YFSETQ. CDR3 sequence (DNA): TGCGCCAGCAGCTTGTTCGCGGATGAAAAACTGTTTTTT. This codes for CASSLFADEKLFF.

The gene calls are TRBV5-1 and TRBJ2-3; 9 bases align to TRBD2. V shed 0 bases and J 7 bases; nucleotides not matched to a gene: 9. The CDR3 is 16 residues long. Germline V gene sequence: CDR1 SGHRS, CDR2 YFSETQ. The CDR3 loop reads CASSLEAGGPLYTQYF. The CDR3 DNA sequence: TGCGCCAGCAGCTTGGAAGCGGGAGGCCCGCTCTATACGCAGTATTTT. Together with reference TRBV5-1 and TRBJ2-3, the CDR3 gives the full variable domain: KAGVTQTPRYLIKTRGQQVTLSCSPISGHRSVSWYQQTPGQGLQFLFEYFSETQRNKGNFPGRFSGRQFSNSRSEMNVSTLELGDSALYLCASSLEAGGPLYTQYFGPGTRLTVL.

This chain uses TRBV4-2 with TRBJ1-6; 8 nucleotides match TRBD1. CDR1 and CDR2 (germline): LGHNA, YNFKEQ. Losses at the gene ends were 5 bases for V and 7 bases for J; bases not matched to a gene: 4. The CDR3 has 14 residues. CDR3 in amino acids: CASSSRQGNSPLHF. In DNA form, the CDR3 reads TGTGCCAGCAGCTCACGACAGGGGAATTCACCCCTCCACTTT.

The rearrangement joins TRBV7-2 to TRBJ1-1; D perhaps matches TRBD1 (5 bases). Germline loops: CDR1 SGHTA, CDR2 FQGNSA. Trimming stripped 3 bases from V and 4 bases from J, with 12 bases between. The CDR3 is 14 residues long. Written as DNA, the CDR3 is TGTGCCAGCAGCTTCCAGGGTCTGGGCACTGAAGCTTTCTTT. The encoded protein is CASSFQGLGTEAFF.

The CDR3 loop is CASNPGGLTYEQYF. DNA of the CDR3: TGTGCCAGCAACCCGGGCGGGTTAACCTACGAGCAGTACTTC. This rearrangement joins TRBV6-5 to TRBJ2-7, with D possibly being TRBD2 (5 bases). CDR1 is MNHEY, CDR2 SVGAGI, per germline. This CDR3 has 14 residues. V gave up 7 bases and J gave up 2 bases, with 15 bases separating them.

This clone has a handful of counts. The chain employs TRBV4-1 and TRBJ1-2; possibly TRBD1 for D (5 bases). Germline assignment: CDR1 MGHRA and CDR2 YSYEKL. Trimming pared 1 base from V and 2 bases from J, leaving 20 bases between. This CDR3 has 18 amino acids. The chain's CDR3 is CASSQARTSLTSNYGYTF. In DNA, the CDR3 is TGCGCCAGCAGCCAAGCCCGGACAAGCCTAACATCAAACTATGGCTACACCTTC.

V usage is TRBV6-1 and J usage is TRBJ1-1; D not resolved. V lost 2 bases, J lost 4 bases, and 8 bases lay in between. The CDR3 runs 13 residues. The germline V gene has CDR1 MNHNS and CDR2 SASEGT. CDR3 amino acids: CASSEYPVTEAFF. The CDR3 DNA sequence: TGTGCCAGCAGTGAATACCCAGTCACTGAAGCTTTCTTT.

This rearrangement joins TRBV11-3 to TRBJ2-2, with 10 bases that match TRBD1. CDR3 length: 16 amino acids. Germline values: CDR1 SGHNT, CDR2 YENEEA. V lost 5 bases to trimming and J lost 1 base; unmatched junction nucleotides: 4. This CDR3 is CASSRRTGGNTGELFF. The CDR3 bases are TGTGCCAGCAGCCGGAGGACAGGGGGGAACACCGGGGAGCTGTTTTTT. Based on the CDR3 plus reference TRBV11-3 and TRBJ2-2, the full variable domain is EAGVVQSPRYKIIEKKQPVAFWCNPISGHNTLYWYLQNLGQGPELLIRYENEEAVDDSQLPKDRFSAERLKGVDSTLKIQPAELGDSAVYLCASSRRTGGNTGELFFGEGSRLTVL.

V is TRBV5-5 and J is TRBJ1-5, with a possible D match to TRBD1 (5 bases). Germline lookup yields CDR1 SGHKS and CDR2 YYEKEE (reference sequence). This CDR3 is built from 14 residues. V was trimmed by 7 bases and J by 5 bases, leaving 16 bases between them. In nucleotides, the CDR3 is TGTGCCAGCGGTTCAGGGCCCAATCATCAGCCCCAGCATTTT. Translation: CASGSGPNHQPQHF.

CDR3 residues: CAISPGLPVGEQYF. The CDR3 DNA is TGTGCCATCAGCCCGGGACTGCCGGTGGGCGAGCAGTACTTC. The V gene is TRBV10-3, the J gene TRBJ2-7; TRBD2 might be the D (6 bases). Looked up from germline, CDR1 is ENHRY and CDR2 is SYGVKD. The germline V and J ends were trimmed by 6 bases and 6 bases, with 18 bases remaining between them. The CDR3 consists of 14 residues.

The rearrangement links TRBV5-4 to TRBJ2-3, with 14 positions matching TRBD2. Germline-derived CDR1 and CDR2 are SGHNT and YYREEE (reference sequence). CDR3 length: 16 amino acids. The V and J ends lost 4 bases and 4 bases, in that order; junction bases with no gene match: 5. The CDR3 sequence is CASSAGLAGVADTQYF. CDR3 DNA: TGTGCCAGCAGCGCGGGACTAGCGGGAGTGGCAGATACGCAGTATTTT.

The CDR3 loop is CASSFSGGPLRETQYF. CDR3 nucleotides: TGTGCCAGCAGTTTCTCCGGGGGTCCCCTCAGAGAGACCCAGTACTTC. The chain is built from TRBV2 and TRBJ2-5, with D tentatively TRBD2 (6 bases). Germline V gene lookup returns CDR1 SNHLY and CDR2 FYNNEI. The V and J ends lost 5 bases and 4 bases respectively, with 20 bases between them. This CDR3 has 16 residues.

This clone turned up a few times. The rearrangement joins TRBV27 to TRBJ2-5; 7 bases align to TRBD2. With V trimmed by 3 bases and J by 6 bases, 4 bases remained unmatched. The CDR3 has 13 residues. The V gene's germline CDR1 is MNHEY and CDR2 SMNVEV (reference sequence). Here the CDR3 DNA reads TGTGCCAGCAGTTTTAGCGGGCTAAAGACCCAGTACTTC. Translated: CASSFSGLKTQYF.

In this sample, this clone turned up a few times. The identical CDR3 is also encoded by other nucleotide sequences in the sample. This rearrangement joins TRBV20-1 to TRBJ2-7; perhaps TRBD1 as D (6 bases). The germline V and J ends were trimmed by 6 bases and 5 bases, with 11 bases remaining between them. The germline gives CDR1 DFQATT, CDR2 SNEGSKA (reference sequence). This CDR3 has 11 residues. The CDR3 is CSATRGHEQYF. CDR3 in DNA: TGCAGTGCAACCAGGGGTCACGAGCAGTACTTC.

V usage is TRBV4-3 and J usage is TRBJ1-2, with D perhaps matching TRBD1 (5 bases). CDR1 and CDR2 (germline): LGHNA, YSLEER. With 5 bases removed from V and 9 bases from J, the gap between germline ends came to 19 bases. The CDR3 covers 14 residues. Here the CDR3 reads CASSEGEGSLRYTF. The CDR3 DNA follows: TGCGCCAGCAGCGAAGGGGAAGGGAGCCTTCGCTACACCTTC.

This rearrangement joins TRBV12-3 or TRBV12-4 to TRBJ1-2; D not certain. The CDR3 loop spans 13 amino acids. The ends were cut back, 5 bases at V and 4 bases at J, with 11 bases in the middle. CDR3 sequence (DNA): TGTGCCAGCAGTGTTATTCCCCTCTATGGCTACACCTTC. It codes for CASSVIPLYGYTF.